This T cell receptor beta chain was retrieved from a study of shared clonotypes between healthy human individuals. Only in-frame clones appear in the TCRdb table, and some are missing; sequencing was by immunoSEQ multiplex PCR. The table lists 1,500,000 or so clones, 98% of them singletons, with 0.36% in the top ten. The V and J ends lost 4 bases and 7 bases respectively, with 8 bases between them. The CDR3 has 12 residues. CDR1 is SEHNR and CDR2 is FQNEAQ in the germline V gene (reference sequence). The genes are TRBV7-9 and TRBJ1-5; no clear D. The TCR was taken from a man aged 25-45 years in good health. Sequencing was done on a sample of naive CD4+ T cells sorted from blood. Indicated subset: CD45RA+ positively selected. This CDR3 is CASSSSGQPQHF. Here the CDR3 DNA reads TGTGCCAGCAGCTCCTCGGGGCAGCCCCAGCATTTT.